This TCR beta chain came from a study of blood T cell repertoires in COVID-19. Looking at the study overall: Collection of acute and convalescent COVID-19 samples took place in the United States, Italy and Spain. PBMCs, B-cell-depleted T cells, or T cells provided the cDNA or gDNA that made up the material.

This CDR3 spans 16 amino acids. Original methodology: Reference gene primers were amplified, and this amplification served to estimate nucleated cell counts. Here immunoSEQ multiplex PCR was the method, and the copy in TCRdb shows in-frame clones only, minus some. The D gene and trimming were derived from the DNA, and the V and J assignments and clone size from that table. The data contain tens of thousands of clones, around 90% of them singletons. This clonotype was sampled from a man aged 50 or older with active COVID-19. V usage is TRBV21-1 and J usage is TRBJ2-3; the D call in the table, TRBD1, was not verified against the DNA. TRBV21-1 is marked as a pseudogene. Source material: peripheral blood. CDR3 sequence reads: CASLAQGAKSTDTQYF. In DNA form, the CDR3 reads TGTGCCAGCTTAGCTCAGGGGGCCAAAAGCACAGATACGCAGTATTTT.